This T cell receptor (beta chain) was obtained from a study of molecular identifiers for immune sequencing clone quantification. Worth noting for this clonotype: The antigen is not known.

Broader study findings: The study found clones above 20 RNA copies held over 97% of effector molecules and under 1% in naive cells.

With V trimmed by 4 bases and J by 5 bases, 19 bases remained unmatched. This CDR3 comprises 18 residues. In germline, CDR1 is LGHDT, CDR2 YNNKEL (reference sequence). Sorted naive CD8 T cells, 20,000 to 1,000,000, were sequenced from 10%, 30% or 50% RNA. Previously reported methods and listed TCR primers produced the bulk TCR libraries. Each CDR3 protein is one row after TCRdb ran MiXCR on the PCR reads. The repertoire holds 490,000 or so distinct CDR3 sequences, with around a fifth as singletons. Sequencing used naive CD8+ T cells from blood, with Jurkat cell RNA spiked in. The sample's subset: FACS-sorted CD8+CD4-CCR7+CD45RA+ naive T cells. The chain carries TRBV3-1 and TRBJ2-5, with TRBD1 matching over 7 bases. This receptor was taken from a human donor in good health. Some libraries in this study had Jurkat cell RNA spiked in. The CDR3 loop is CASSPLVLQGKVGETQYF. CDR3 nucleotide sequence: TGTGCCAGCAGCCCGCTCGTTTTACAGGGGAAGGTTGGTGAGACCCAGTACTTC.